This T cell receptor (beta chain) appears in the sequencing data of a study of cytotoxic CD8 clonotypes in ibrutinib-treated CLL. Researchers set a sequencing depth target of 1 in 200,000 to 1 in 1 million T cells. The data were produced by immunoSEQ multiplex PCR, yet TCRdb's version contains in-frame clones alone and is incomplete. The sample lists just over 45,000 clones; roughly two thirds were seen once. In germline, CDR1 is SGHNT, CDR2 YENEEA. Trimming pared 8 bases from V and 4 bases from J, leaving 17 bases between. The CDR3 is 14 amino acids. This clone has a handful of counts. The source material was PBMCs, sampled after 12 months of ibrutinib treatment. V gene TRBV11-3 combines with J gene TRBJ1-1, with D perhaps matching TRBD1 (6 bases). The source is a human donor with chronic lymphocytic leukemia. The CDR3: CASEREKGGTEAFF. DNA of the CDR3: TGTGCCAGCGAGAGGGAAAAAGGGGGCACTGAAGCTTTCTTT.